This record covers a single T cell receptor beta chain. The source of the sample is a study of blood T cell repertoires in COVID-19. Study as a whole: Acute and convalescent COVID-19 specimens originated in the United States, Italy and Spain.

This CDR3 comprises 15 residues. The ends lost 1 base at V and 5 bases at J; junction bases unmatched: 5. Germline V lookup: CDR1 SGHTA, CDR2 FQGTGA. The assay was immunoSEQ multiplex PCR, and TCRdb's table has in-frame clones only and misses some. Of some 150,000 clones detected, more than 75% appear once; the ten largest clones hold about 2.5%. The genes are TRBV7-3 and TRBJ2-5, with 9 bases that match TRBD2. Sequenced: peripheral blood. The TCR comes from a man in his fifties with active COVID-19. The CDR3 region has the DNA TGTGCCAGCAGCTTAAGCGGGGGGGAGTTTGAGACCCAGTACTTC. This codes for CASSLSGGEFETQYF. The full variable domain, completed using reference TRBV7-3 and TRBJ2-5, is GAGVSQTPSNKVTEKGKYVELRCDPISGHTALYWYRQSLGQGPEFLIYFQGTGAADDSGLPNDRFFAVRPEGSVSTLKIQRTERGDSAVYLCASSLSGGEFETQYFGPGTRLLVL.